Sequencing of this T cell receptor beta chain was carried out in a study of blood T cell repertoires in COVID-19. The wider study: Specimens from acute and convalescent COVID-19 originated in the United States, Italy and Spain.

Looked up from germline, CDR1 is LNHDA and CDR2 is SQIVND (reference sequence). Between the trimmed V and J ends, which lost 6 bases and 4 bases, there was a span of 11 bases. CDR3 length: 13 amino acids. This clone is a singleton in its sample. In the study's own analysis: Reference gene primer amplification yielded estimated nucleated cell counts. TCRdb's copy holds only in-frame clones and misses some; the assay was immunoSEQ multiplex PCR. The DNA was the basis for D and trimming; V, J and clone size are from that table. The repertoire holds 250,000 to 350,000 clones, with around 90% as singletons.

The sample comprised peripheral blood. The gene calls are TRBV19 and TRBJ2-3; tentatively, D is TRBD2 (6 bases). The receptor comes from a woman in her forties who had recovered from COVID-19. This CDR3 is CASSLPGADTQYF. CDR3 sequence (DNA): TGTGCCAGTAGCCTCCCGGGGGCAGATACGCAGTATTTT.